This is a list of T cell receptor beta chains from one sample in a study of OX40 agonist ivuxolimab in advanced cancers. Produced via immunoSEQ multiplex PCR; TCRdb's table is partial and in-frame only. This table holds fewer than 80,000 clones, 70% to 90% found once. Specimen: CD4+ or CD8+ T cells sorted from blood, collected in a trial of the OX40 agonist ivuxolimab. All receptors derive from an adult with an advanced solid tumor such as melanoma, head and neck, liver or kidney cancer. The CDR3 runs from the conserved cysteine through the conserved F or W.

TRBJ1-6 | TRBV7-2 | CASRMSTGTNSPLHF
TRBJ2-3 | TRBV10-1 | CASSPTGISTDTQYF
TRBJ1-2 | TRBV5-4 | CASSQTGANYGYTF
TRBJ2-1 | TRBV5-1 | CASSFPGLAEYNEQFF
TRBJ1-1 | TRBV4-1 | CASSQDSGGRTTEAFF
TRBJ1-2 | TRBV5-6 | CASSSIDDFWGYFGYTF
TRBJ2-1 | TRBV15 | CATSGSGGGVYNEQFF
TRBJ1-2 | TRBV19 | CASSPTVGKRGDTF
TRBJ2-2 | TRBV5-1 | CASSLEESGTGELFF
TRBJ2-1 | TRBV4-1 | CASSQEAKEGFNDEQFF
TRBJ2-3 | TRBV30 | CAWRPLLAGGRDTQYF
TRBJ1-5 | TRBV28 | CASSLGQDQPQHF
TRBJ2-3 | TRBV7-2 | CASSYELGQTRGTQYF
TRBJ1-4 | TRBV19 | CASSVAQGAREKLFF
TRBJ2-7 | TRBV2 | CASSERGAPRPYEQYF
TRBJ1-3 | TRBV7-2 | CASSLDLGISGNTIYF
TRBJ1-5 | TRBV7-2 | CASSLGGSPSNQPQHF
TRBJ2-3 | TRBV15 | CATSRASGRRTDTQYF
TRBJ2-1 | TRBV9 | CASSVGLAGGGVF
TRBJ2-5 | TRBV9 | CASSVGGGLGETQYF
TRBJ1-2 | TRBV6-6 | CASSYQPDNGYGYTF
TRBJ2-7 | TRBV29-1 | CSVVDSSAYEQYF
TRBJ2-7 | TRBV19 | CASSTRPGTSGSRYEQYF
TRBJ2-7 | TRBV12-5 | CASGLPGSEQYF
TRBJ2-4 | TRBV29-1 | CSVVETWYDIQYF
TRBJ2-3 | TRBV5-1 | CASSLIGSSGDTQYF
TRBJ2-7 | TRBV21-1 | CASSRPRGQGASSEQYF
TRBJ1-1 | TRBV11-2 | CASSLVEGNTEAFF
TRBJ2-7 | TRBV6-6 | CASRRGQETYEQYF
TRBJ2-6 | TRBV7-6 | CASSPRGLAGTSSGANVLTF
TRBJ2-3 | TRBV27 | CASWTSGTVALYTQYF
TRBJ2-6 | TRBV2 | CASRAGANVLTF
TRBJ2-7 | TRBV7-2 | CASSSRLAGGLGEQYF
TRBJ2-1 | TRBV2 | CASSNSRTGEVNEQFF
TRBJ2-3 | TRBV19 | CASSALSTDTQYF
TRBJ2-7 | TRBV9 | CASSVGTPYEQYF
TRBJ2-7 | TRBV27 | CASSRGAGGNYEQYF
TRBJ2-7 | TRBV28 | CASSLVRAYEQYF
TRBJ2-7 | TRBV15 | CATSRDLPTDASYEQYF
TRBJ1-2 | TRBV11-2 | CASSEDRALSGYTF
TRBJ2-5 | TRBV7-9 | CASSFPNKETQYF
TRBJ1-6 | TRBV19 | CASSIQSPSSPLHF
TRBJ2-5 | TRBV2 | CASNEMGFQKTQYF
TRBJ2-2 | TRBV21-1 | CASSKGTSGGYTGELFF
TRBJ2-2 | TRBV20-1 | CSRELRELFF
TRBJ1-1 | TRBV6-5 | CASSFRTVQINTEAFF
TRBJ2-7 | TRBV2 | CASSPDRAYEQYF